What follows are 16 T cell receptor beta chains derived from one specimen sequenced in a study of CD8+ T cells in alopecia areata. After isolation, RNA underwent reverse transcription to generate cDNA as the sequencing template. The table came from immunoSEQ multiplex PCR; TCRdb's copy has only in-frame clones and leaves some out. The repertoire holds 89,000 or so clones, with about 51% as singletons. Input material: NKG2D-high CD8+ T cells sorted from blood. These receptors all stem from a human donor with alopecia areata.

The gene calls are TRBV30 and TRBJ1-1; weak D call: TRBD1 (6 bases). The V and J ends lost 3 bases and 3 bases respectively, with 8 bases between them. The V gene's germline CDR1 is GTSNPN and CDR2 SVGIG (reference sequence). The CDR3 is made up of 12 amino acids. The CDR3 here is CAWRAGDTEAFF. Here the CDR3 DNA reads TGTGCCTGGAGAGCAGGGGACACTGAAGCTTTCTTT.

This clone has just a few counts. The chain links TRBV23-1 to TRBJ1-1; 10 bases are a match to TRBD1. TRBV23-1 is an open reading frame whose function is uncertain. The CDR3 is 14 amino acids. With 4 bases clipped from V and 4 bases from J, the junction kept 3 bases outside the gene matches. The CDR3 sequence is CASSPDRGATEAFF. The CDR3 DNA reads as TGCGCCAGCAGTCCGGACAGGGGGGCCACTGAAGCTTTCTTT.

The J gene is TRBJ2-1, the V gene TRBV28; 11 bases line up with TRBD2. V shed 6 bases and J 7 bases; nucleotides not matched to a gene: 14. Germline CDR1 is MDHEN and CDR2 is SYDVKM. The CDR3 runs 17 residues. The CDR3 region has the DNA TGTGCCAGCAGCCCAATCAGTCTAGCGGGAGGCTTAAATGAGCAGTTCTTC. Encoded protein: CASSPISLAGGLNEQFF.

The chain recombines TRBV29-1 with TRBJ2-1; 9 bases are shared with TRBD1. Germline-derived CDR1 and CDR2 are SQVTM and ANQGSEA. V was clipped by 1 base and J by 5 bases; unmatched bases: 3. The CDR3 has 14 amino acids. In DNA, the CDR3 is TGCAGCGTTGAAGCCGGGACAGGGCACAATGAGCAGTTCTTC. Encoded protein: CSVEAGTGHNEQFF.

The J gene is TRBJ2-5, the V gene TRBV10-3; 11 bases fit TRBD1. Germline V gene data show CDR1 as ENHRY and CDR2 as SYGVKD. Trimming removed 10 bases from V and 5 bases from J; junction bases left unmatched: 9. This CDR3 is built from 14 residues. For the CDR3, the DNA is TGTGCCACCGCGGACAGGGGGCGAGAGGAGACCCAGTACTTC. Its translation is CATADRGREETQYF.

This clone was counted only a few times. CDR3 residues: CSVESVRDTTDTQYF. CDR3 nucleotide sequence: TGCAGCGTTGAAAGCGTCAGAGATACCACAGATACGCAGTATTTT. The chain joins TRBV29-1 to TRBJ2-3; D not certain. Trimming removed 2 bases from V and 2 bases from J, with 14 bases in between. The CDR3 is 15 amino acids. Per the germline V gene, CDR1 is SQVTM and CDR2 is ANQGSEA.

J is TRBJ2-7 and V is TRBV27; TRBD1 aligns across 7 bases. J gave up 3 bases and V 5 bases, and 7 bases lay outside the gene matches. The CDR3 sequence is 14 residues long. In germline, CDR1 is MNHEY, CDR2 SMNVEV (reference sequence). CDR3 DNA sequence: TGTGCCAGCAGTCTCACGACAGGGAACTACGAGCAGTACTTC. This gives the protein CASSLTTGNYEQYF.

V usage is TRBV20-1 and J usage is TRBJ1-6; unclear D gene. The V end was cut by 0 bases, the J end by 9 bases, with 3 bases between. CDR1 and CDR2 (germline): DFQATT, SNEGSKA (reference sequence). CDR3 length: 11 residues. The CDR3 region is CSAREGSPLHF. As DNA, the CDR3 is TGCAGTGCTAGAGAGGGTTCACCCCTCCACTTT.

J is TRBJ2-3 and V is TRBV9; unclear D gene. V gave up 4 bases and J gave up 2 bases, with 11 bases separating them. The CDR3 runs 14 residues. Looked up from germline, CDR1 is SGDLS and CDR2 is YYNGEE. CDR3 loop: CASSSSGYTDTQYF. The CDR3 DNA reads TGTGCCAGCAGCTCCTCAGGTTACACAGATACGCAGTATTTT.

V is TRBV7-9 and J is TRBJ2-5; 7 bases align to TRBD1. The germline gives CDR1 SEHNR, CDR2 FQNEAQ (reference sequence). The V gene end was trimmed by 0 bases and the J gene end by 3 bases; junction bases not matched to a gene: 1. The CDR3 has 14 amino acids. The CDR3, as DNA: TGTGCCAGCAGCTTAGCCGACAGGGAAGAGACCCAGTACTTC. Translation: CASSLADREETQYF. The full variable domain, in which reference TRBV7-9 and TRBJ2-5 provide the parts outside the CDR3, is DTGVSQNPRHKITKRGQNVTFRCDPISEHNRLYWYRQTLGQGPEFLTYFQNEAQLEKSRLLSDRFSAERPKGSFSTLEIQRTEQGDSAMYLCASSLADREETQYFGPGTRLLVL.

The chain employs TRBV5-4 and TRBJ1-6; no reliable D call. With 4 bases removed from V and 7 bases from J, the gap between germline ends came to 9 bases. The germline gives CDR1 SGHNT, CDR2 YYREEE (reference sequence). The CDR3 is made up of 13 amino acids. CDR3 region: CASSAYINSPLHF. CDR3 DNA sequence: TGTGCCAGCAGCGCCTACATCAATTCACCCCTCCACTTT.

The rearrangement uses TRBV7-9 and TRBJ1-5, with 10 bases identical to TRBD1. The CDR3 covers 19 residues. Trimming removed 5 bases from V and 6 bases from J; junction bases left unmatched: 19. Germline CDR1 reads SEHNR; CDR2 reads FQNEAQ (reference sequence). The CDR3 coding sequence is TGTGCCAGCAGCCATCCCGGGACAGGGGCCGGTGAGATCTCTCAGCCCCAGCATTTT. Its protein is CASSHPGTGAGEISQPQHF.

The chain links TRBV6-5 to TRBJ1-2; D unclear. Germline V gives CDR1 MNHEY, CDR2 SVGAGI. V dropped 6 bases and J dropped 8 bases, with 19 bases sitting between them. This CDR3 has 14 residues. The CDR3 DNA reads TGTGCCAGCAGCTGGGAAGAGGACTCGCCGGGCTACACCTTC. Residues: CASSWEEDSPGYTF.

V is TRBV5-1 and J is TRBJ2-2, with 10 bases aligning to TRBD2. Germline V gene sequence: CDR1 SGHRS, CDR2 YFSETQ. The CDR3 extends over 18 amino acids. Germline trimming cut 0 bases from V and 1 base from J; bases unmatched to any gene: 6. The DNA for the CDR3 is TGCGCCAGCAGCTTGGTGTCTAGCGGGGGAGTGAACACCGGGGAGCTGTTTTTT. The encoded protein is CASSLVSSGGVNTGELFF.

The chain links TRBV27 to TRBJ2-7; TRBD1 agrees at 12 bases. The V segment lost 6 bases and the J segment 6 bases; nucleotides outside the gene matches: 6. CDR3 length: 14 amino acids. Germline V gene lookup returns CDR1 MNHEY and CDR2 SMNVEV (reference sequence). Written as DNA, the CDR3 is TGTGCCAGCAGCCCCGGGACAGGGGGCGGCGAGCAGTACTTC. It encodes CASSPGTGGGEQYF.

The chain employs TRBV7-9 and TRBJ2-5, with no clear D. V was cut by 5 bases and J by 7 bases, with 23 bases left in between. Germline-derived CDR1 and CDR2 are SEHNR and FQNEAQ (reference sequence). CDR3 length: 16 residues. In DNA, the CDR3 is TGTGCCAGCAGCACCCTCGAGACGGTTACCGCACGGACCCAGTACTTC. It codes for CASSTLETVTARTQYF.